The T cell receptor beta chain described here comes from a study of cytomegalovirus exposure and HLA in healthy donors. Germline V gives CDR1 SEHNR, CDR2 FQNEAQ (reference sequence). CDR3 length: 13 residues. V lost 3 bases to trimming and J lost 2 bases, with 8 bases between them. Study-level results: 150 to 200 TCR beta chains were listed as cytomegalovirus-associated.

Amplification used 60 Vbeta primers and 13 Jbeta primers. Measured with immunoSEQ multiplex PCR; TCRdb has only the in-frame clones, and not every one. The sample has about 140,000 clones; 73% are singletons. With respect to this clone: Its antigen is not known.

This receptor was obtained from a human donor in good health. The sample comprised PBMCs. The J gene is TRBJ2-7, the V gene TRBV7-9; D might be TRBD1 (6 bases). The CDR3 DNA reads TGTGCCAGCAGCTTCAACAGGGCCTACGAGCAGTACTTC. Its protein product is CASSFNRAYEQYF. The full variable domain, in which reference TRBV7-9 and TRBJ2-7 provide the parts outside the CDR3, is DTGVSQNPRHKITKRGQNVTFRCDPISEHNRLYWYRQTLGQGPEFLTYFQNEAQLEKSRLLSDRFSAERPKGSFSTLEIQRTEQGDSAMYLCASSFNRAYEQYFGPGTRLTVT.